The clone carrying this T cell receptor (beta chain) was seen a few times. Its antigen is not identified. Staff drew 8 to 10 milliliters of peripheral blood from each donor. The CDR3 covers 14 residues. CDR1 and CDR2 (germline): SGHVS, FQNEAQ. Losses at the gene ends were 5 bases for V and 8 bases for J; bases not matched to a gene: 3. The sample is drawn from a study of blood T cells in healthy people across ages. A sample-barcoded 5' primer and a J-beta primer mix were used in a second PCR of roughly 6 to 11 cycles. TCRdb re-called the 5' RACE reads with MiXCR, one entry per CDR3 protein. The data show over a million distinct CDR3 sequences, roughly 43% seen once. General study results and limits: Higher diversity, along with more naive CD4+ cells, distinguished long-lived donors from aged donors. From one million sequenced T cells, diversity estimates were lower bounds.

Sequencing used blood. The chain combines TRBV7-8 with TRBJ2-1, with 13 positions matching TRBD2. This sequence was found in a woman between 18 and 29 years old in good health. The CDR3 is CASSRLAGGYEQFF. The CDR3 DNA sequence: TGTGCCAGCAGCAGACTAGCGGGAGGATATGAGCAGTTCTTC.